The clone carrying this TCR beta chain showed up just a few times. The antigen remains undetermined. In TCRdb, the 5' RACE reads were re-called with MiXCR into one record per CDR3 protein. The sample gives fewer than 650,000 distinct CDR3 sequences, about 13% of which show up once; under 7.5% is in the top ten. V was shortened by 5 bases and J by 4 bases, with 9 bases between the two germline ends. Germline V lookup: CDR1 SGHTA, CDR2 FQGNSA. The CDR3 totals 13 residues. This entry comes from a study of CD8 T cells in ankylosing spondylitis. Whole-study findings and limits: Disease-linked clones were reportedly significantly enriched in matched ankylosing spondylitis synovial fluid. For ankylosing spondylitis blood, a TCR beta motif of roughly 8 highly homologous variants appeared characteristic.

V gene TRBV7-2 combines with J gene TRBJ1-5; tentative D call: TRBD1 (5 bases). The sequencing input was blood, either unsorted or a sorted T cell fraction (not recorded which). The TCR was taken from a male donor with ankylosing spondylitis. DNA of the CDR3: TGTGCCAGCAGCGAGGGACCGAATCAGCCCCAGCATTTT. Its protein is CASSEGPNQPQHF.